The rows below give T cell receptor beta chains drawn from one sample of a study of cytomegalovirus exposure and HLA in healthy donors. Repertoires were generated with immunoSEQ multiplex PCR, while TCRdb's copy carries only in-frame clones and drops some. This sample has 150,000 or so clones, with over 65% found just once. Sequences were obtained from PBMCs. The receptor set was obtained from a man between 18 and 35 years old in good health and CMV-seropositive. Both conserved end residues are part of each CDR3. The D gene is left open where the match is weak. The size of a clone is reported for some rows only, either as once, few or many, or as a class for expanded clones.

clone_size j_call d_call v_call cdr3_nt cdr3_aa
NA TRBJ1-2 NA TRBV19 TGTGCCACGGCGAGAGGGCAGCCCGACTATGGCTACACCTTC CATARGQPDYGYTF
NA TRBJ2-7 NA TRBV19 TGTGCCAGTAGTATCGGCAGGGGTTATTACGAGCAGTACTTC CASSIGRGYYEQYF
few TRBJ2-2 TRBD2 TRBV2 TGTGCCAGCAGTAAACGTTGGACTAGTAACACCGGGGAGCTGTTTTTT CASSKRWTSNTGELFF
NA TRBJ1-1 NA TRBV6-5 TGTGCCAGCAGTTACTCGAGGCGGGACACTGAAGCTTTCTTT CASSYSRRDTEAFF
NA TRBJ1-6 NA TRBV15 TGTGCCACCAGAAGAGGGGTGGGGGGGTCCCATAATTCACCCCTCCACTTT CATRRGVGGSHNSPLHF
few TRBJ2-1 NA TRBV7-6 TGTGCCAGCAGCCCCTCGCCGGGGGAGTACTACAATGAGCAGTTCTTC CASSPSPGEYYNEQFF
NA TRBJ2-1 TRBD2 TRBV5-6 TGTGCCAGCAGCTTGTCGTCGCTAGCGGGCCGATCTGGGCAGTTCTTC CASSLSSLAGRSGQFF
few TRBJ2-2 TRBD1 TRBV5-1 TGCGCCAGCAGCTGGGGGACAGGGAGAACCCGTCCTCCGAACACCGGGGAGCTGTTTTTT CASSWGTGRTRPPNTGELFF
NA TRBJ2-1 NA TRBV28 TGTGCCAGCAGTACCGCGAGTGGGCAGTTCTTC CASSTASGQFF
few TRBJ2-7 TRBD1 TRBV5-1 TGCGCCAGCAGTCTTGGACAGGGTGGAGGCTACGAGCAGTACTTC CASSLGQGGGYEQYF
NA TRBJ2-1 NA TRBV7-6 TGTGCCAGCAGCTTAATTGGAGGCTACAATGAGCAGTTCTTC CASSLIGGYNEQFF
NA TRBJ2-1 TRBD2 TRBV27 TGTGCCAGCACCCAAGGAGGGAGGGGCTACAATGAGCAGTTCTTC CASTQGGRGYNEQFF
few TRBJ2-3 TRBD1 TRBV13 TGTGCCAGCACCTCCGACAGGGGGGCAACAGATACGCAGTATTTT CASTSDRGATDTQYF
NA TRBJ1-1 NA TRBV6-6 TGTGCCAGCCGGGACAAACTGAACACTGAAGCTTTCTTT CASRDKLNTEAFF
NA TRBJ2-7 TRBD2 TRBV11-2 TGTGCCAGCAGCGAGGGACTAGCGGAGGTATACGAGCAGTACTTC CASSEGLAEVYEQYF
NA TRBJ2-7 TRBD1 TRBV7-2 TGTGCCAGCAGCTTCATCGGGACAGGGGGGTACGAGCAGTACTTC CASSFIGTGGYEQYF
NA TRBJ1-5 TRBD1 TRBV7-2 TGTGCCAGCAGCCTACAGGGGGCGGGTAGTCAGCCCCAGCATTTT CASSLQGAGSQPQHF
NA TRBJ2-5 NA TRBV18 TGTGCCAGCTCACCACCTACAGGCAATCAAGAGACCCAGTACTTC CASSPPTGNQETQYF
NA TRBJ1-5 NA TRBV5-1 TGCGCCAGCAGCTTACTTGGACTGAATCAGCCCCAGCATTTT CASSLLGLNQPQHF
few TRBJ1-2 TRBD1 TRBV6-1 TGTGCCAGCAGGGCCGGGACAGGGTCTGACGGCTACACCTTC CASRAGTGSDGYTF
NA TRBJ2-1 NA TRBV29-1 TGCAGCGTTGAACCCCCAGGGCGAAGCTACAATGAGCAGTTCTTC CSVEPPGRSYNEQFF
NA TRBJ2-3 NA TRBV5-1 TGCGCCAGCAGCATCGGGACTGGGAGATACGAAATGGGTTTT CASSIGTGRYEMGF
NA TRBJ2-7 TRBD2 TRBV11-2 TGTGCCAGCAGCCAGGGACTAGCGGACTACGAGCAGTACTTC CASSQGLADYEQYF
NA TRBJ2-7 TRBD1 TRBV18 TGTGCCAGCTCACCACTTGGACAGGGGGCCTACGAGCAGTACTTC CASSPLGQGAYEQYF
NA TRBJ2-4 NA TRBV4-1 TGCGCCAGCAGCCAAGAGGGCAGGGTAGACAAAAACATTCAGTACTTC CASSQEGRVDKNIQYF
NA TRBJ1-2 NA TRBV27 TGTGCCAGCAGTTCAGGGTATGGCTACACCTTC CASSSGYGYTF
few TRBJ1-4 TRBD1 TRBV18 TGTGCCAGCTCACCAGAGACAGGGGGCAAAAAACTGTTTTTT CASSPETGGKKLFF
NA TRBJ1-5 NA TRBV7-8 TGTGCCAGCAGCGGTGAGGCAGGGGTTAGCAATCAGCCCCAGCATTTT CASSGEAGVSNQPQHF